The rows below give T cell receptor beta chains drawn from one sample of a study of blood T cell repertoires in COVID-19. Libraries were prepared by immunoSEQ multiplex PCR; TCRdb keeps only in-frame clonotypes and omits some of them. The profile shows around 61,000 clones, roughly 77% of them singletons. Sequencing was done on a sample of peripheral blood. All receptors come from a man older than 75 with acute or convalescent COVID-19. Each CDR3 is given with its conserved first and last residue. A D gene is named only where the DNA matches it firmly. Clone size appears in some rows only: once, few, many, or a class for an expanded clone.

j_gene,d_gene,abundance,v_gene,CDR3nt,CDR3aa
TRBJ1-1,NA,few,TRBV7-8,TGTGCCAGCCTCCCACGGAGGAGAACTGAAGCTTTCTTT,CASLPRRRTEAFF
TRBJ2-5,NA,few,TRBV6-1,TGTGCCAGCAGTGAAATGTTAGGGACAACAGAGACCCAGTACTTC,CASSEMLGTTETQYF
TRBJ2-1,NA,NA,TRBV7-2,TGTGCCAGCAGCCCAGGAGGGGTGCTATTCTTC,CASSPGGVLFF
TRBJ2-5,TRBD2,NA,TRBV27,TGTGCCAGCCCCTTGATGGTAGCGGGGGTCCAAGAGACCCAGTACTTC,CASPLMVAGVQETQYF
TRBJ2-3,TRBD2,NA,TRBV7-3,TGTGCCAGCAGCTTTGTGGGCGGGAGAAGTGGGGATACGCAGTATTTT,CASSFVGGRSGDTQYF
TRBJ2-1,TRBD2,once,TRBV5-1,TGCGCCAGCAGCTTTGCTAGCGGGGCCCTCGTTGGGAATGAGCAGTTCTTC,CASSFASGALVGNEQFF
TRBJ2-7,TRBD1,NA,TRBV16,TGTGCCAGCAGCCAAAAATCCTACAGGGGGCTTAACAACGAGCAGTACTTC,CASSQKSYRGLNNEQYF
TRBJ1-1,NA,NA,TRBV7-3,TGTGCCAGCAGCTTAGTGGGAGGGATGAACACTGAAGCTTTCTTT,CASSLVGGMNTEAFF
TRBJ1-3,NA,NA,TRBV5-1,TGCGCCAGCAGCTTAGAGTGGTCCTCCCTAAACACCATATATTTT,CASSLEWSSLNTIYF
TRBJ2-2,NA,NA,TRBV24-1,TGTGCCACCAGAGACAGGACGAACACCGGGGAGCTGTTTTTT,CATRDRTNTGELFF
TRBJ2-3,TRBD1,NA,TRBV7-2,TGTGCCAGCAGCCCGTGGACAGGGGGCACGAATACGCAGTATTTT,CASSPWTGGTNTQYF
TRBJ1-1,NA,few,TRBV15,TGTGCCACCAGCAGTCGAAGGGGGTTCGAAGCTTTCTTT,CATSSRRGFEAFF
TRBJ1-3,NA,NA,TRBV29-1,TGCAGCGTTGTCGCGGGAAGTGGAAACACCATATATTTT,CSVVAGSGNTIYF
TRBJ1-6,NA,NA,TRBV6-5,TGTGCCAGCAGTTACACGGGGAGCTCCTATAATTCACCCCTCCACTTT,CASSYTGSSYNSPLHF
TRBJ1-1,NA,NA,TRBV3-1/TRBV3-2,TGTGCCAGCAGCCAAGAGACAGGGAACACTGAAGCTTTCTTT,CASSQETGNTEAFF
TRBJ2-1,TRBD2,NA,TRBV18,TGTGCCAGCTCACCGCAAGCGGGAGGGGACAATGAGCAGTTCTTC,CASSPQAGGDNEQFF
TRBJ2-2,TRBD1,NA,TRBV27,TGTGCCAGCGGGGACAGGTCCGACACCGGGGAGCTGTTTTTT,CASGDRSDTGELFF
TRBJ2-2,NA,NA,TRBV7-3,TGTGCCAGCAGCTTAAGCGGCAGACCAACCGGGGAGCTGTTTTTT,CASSLSGRPTGELFF
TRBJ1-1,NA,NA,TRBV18,TGTGCCAGCTCATTAACAGGGTACACTGAAGCTTTCTTT,CASSLTGYTEAFF
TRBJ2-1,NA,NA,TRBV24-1,TGTGCCACCAGTGCGAGGCGGGTTAATGAGCAGTTCTTC,CATSARRVNEQFF
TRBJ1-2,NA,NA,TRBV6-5,TGTGCCAGCAGTATAGGGACCGGGGGCTATGGCTACACCTTC,CASSIGTGGYGYTF
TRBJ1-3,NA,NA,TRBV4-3,TGCGCCAGCAGCCTGACAGACGGTTTCTCTGGAAACACCATATATTTT,CASSLTDGFSGNTIYF
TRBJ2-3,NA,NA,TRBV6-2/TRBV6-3,TGTGCCAGCAGCCCCGGACTATATAGCACAGATACGCAGTATTTT,CASSPGLYSTDTQYF
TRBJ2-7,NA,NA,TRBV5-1,TGCGCCAGCAGCTTGGTTACTAGCCCCACCTACGAGCAGTACTTC,CASSLVTSPTYEQYF
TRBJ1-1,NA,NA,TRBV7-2,TGTGCCAGCAGCTTAGCGCGAGAAGTCGGTGAAGCTTTCTTT,CASSLAREVGEAFF
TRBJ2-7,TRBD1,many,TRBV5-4,TGTGCCAGCACCGCGAGACAGGGTTTGGCGCGGTACGAGCAGTACTTC,CASTARQGLARYEQYF
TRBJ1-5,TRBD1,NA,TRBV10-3,TGTGCCATCAGCTTGACAGGGGCGAACAATCAGCCCCAGCATTTT,CAISLTGANNQPQHF
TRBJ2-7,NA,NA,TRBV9,TGTGCCAGCAGCGTAAGGGGCGATTCCTACGAGCAGTACTTC,CASSVRGDSYEQYF
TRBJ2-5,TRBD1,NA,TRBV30,TGTGCCTCCGACAGGGGCTTGGGGGAGACCCAGTACTTC,CASDRGLGETQYF
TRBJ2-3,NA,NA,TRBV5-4,TGTGCCTATCACAGGGGTGGAGCGGGGGACACAGATACGCAGTATTTT,CAYHRGGAGDTDTQYF
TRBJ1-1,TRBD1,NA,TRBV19,TGTGCCAGTAGTACCCCCGGGACAGTTGAAGCTTTCTTT,CASSTPGTVEAFF
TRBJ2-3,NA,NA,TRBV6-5,TGTGCCAGCAGTAACTGGGAGATTTCTAGCACAGATACGCAGTATTTT,CASSNWEISSTDTQYF
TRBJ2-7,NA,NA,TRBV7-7,TGTGCTAGCAGCTTACGGCAGGGGCAGGGCTACGAGCAGTACTTC,CASSLRQGQGYEQYF
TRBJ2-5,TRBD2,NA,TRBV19,TGTGCCAGTAGTTCCCAGGCTAGCGGAGAGACCCAGTACTTC,CASSSQASGETQYF
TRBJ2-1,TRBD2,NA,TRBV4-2,TGTGCCAGCAGCCATCCCCGGGCGGGAGCGAACAATGAGCAGTTCTTC,CASSHPRAGANNEQFF
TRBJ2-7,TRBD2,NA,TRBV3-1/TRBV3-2,TGTGCCAGCAGCCACCCCGGGGGGGGCCACTACGAGCAGTACTTC,CASSHPGGGHYEQYF
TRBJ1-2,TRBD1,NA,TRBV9,TGTGCCAGCAGCGTCGGACAGGGAAACTATGGCTACACCTTC,CASSVGQGNYGYTF
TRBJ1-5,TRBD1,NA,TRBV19,TGTGCCAGTAAGGGACAGTACAATCAGCCCCAGCATTTT,CASKGQYNQPQHF
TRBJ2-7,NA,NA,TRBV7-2,TGTGCCAGCAGCTTGTCCTACGGGAGCTACGAGCAGTACTTC,CASSLSYGSYEQYF
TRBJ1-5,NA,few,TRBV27,TGTGCCAGCAGTCAACGGGGGTGGGGACTAATTAGCAATCAGCCCCAGCATTTT,CASSQRGWGLISNQPQHF
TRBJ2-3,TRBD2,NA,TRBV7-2,TGTGCCAGCAGCTTTCCTAGCGGGGGTGCAGATACGCAGTATTTT,CASSFPSGGADTQYF
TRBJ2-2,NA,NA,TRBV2,TGTGCCAGCAGTGAAGAAGGGAGCGGCCCTGGGGAGCTGTTTTTT,CASSEEGSGPGELFF
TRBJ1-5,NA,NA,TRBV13,TGTGCCAGCAGCTTCGGGTCTAATCAGCCCCAGCATTTT,CASSFGSNQPQHF
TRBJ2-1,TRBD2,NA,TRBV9,TGTGCCAGCAGCCCGTGGTTAGCGGGAGGGCGGGATGAGCAGTTCTTC,CASSPWLAGGRDEQFF
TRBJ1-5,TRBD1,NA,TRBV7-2,TGTGCCAGCAGTTCGACAGGGGGGAATCAGCCCCAGCATTTT,CASSSTGGNQPQHF
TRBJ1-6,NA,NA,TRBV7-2,TGTGCCAGCAGCTTTGACCTTAATACAGGACGAAATTCACCCCTCCACTTT,CASSFDLNTGRNSPLHF
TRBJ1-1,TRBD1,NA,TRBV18,TGTGCCAGCTCACCACCCAGGGGGACAGTGAACACTGAAGCTTTCTTT,CASSPPRGTVNTEAFF
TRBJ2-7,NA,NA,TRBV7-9,TGTGCCAGCAGCTTTAGTTCTTCCGAGCAGTACTTC,CASSFSSSEQYF
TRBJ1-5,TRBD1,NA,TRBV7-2,TGTGCCAGCAGCAAGGACAGGTATAGCAATCAGCCCCAGCATTTT,CASSKDRYSNQPQHF
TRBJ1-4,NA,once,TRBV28,TGTGCCAGCACCAGCCGGGGGGCAGGGGAAAAACTGTTTTTT,CASTSRGAGEKLFF
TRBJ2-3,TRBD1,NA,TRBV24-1,TGTGCCACCAGTGATATCGACAGGGGAACAGATACGCAGTATTTT,CATSDIDRGTDTQYF
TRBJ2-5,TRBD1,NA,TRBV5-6,TGTGCCAGCAGCCTAACAGGGGTCCAAGAGACCCAGTACTTC,CASSLTGVQETQYF
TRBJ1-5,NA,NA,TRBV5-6,TGTGCCAGCAGCTTGCTAAACCAGCCCCAGCATTTT,CASSLLNQPQHF
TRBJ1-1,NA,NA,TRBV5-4,TGTGCCAGCAGCTTTCAGGGGACTGAAGCTTTCTTT,CASSFQGTEAFF
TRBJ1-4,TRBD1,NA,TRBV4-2,TGTGCCAGCAGCCAAGGGACAGGGAGGTATCCAACTAATGAAAAACTGTTTTTT,CASSQGTGRYPTNEKLFF
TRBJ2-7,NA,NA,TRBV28,TGTGCCAGCAGTTTATCGGGGCGTCCAGGGGCCGAGCAGTACTTC,CASSLSGRPGAEQYF
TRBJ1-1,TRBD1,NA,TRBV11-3,TGTGCCAGCAGCTTAGATGGGGACAGGGAAGCTTTCTTT,CASSLDGDREAFF
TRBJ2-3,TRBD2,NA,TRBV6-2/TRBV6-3,TGTGCCAGCAGTTACCCGCCGGGACGGGGGGGTGCAGATACGCAGTATTTT,CASSYPPGRGGADTQYF
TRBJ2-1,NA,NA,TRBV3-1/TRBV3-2,TGTGCCAGCAGTCAAGTTTCAGGGATTGGGAATGAGCAGTTCTTC,CASSQVSGIGNEQFF
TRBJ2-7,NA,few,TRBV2,TGTGCCAGCAGTGGGGCAGGCCGGTACGAGCAGTACTTC,CASSGAGRYEQYF